The 27 T cell receptor beta chains reported below all come from one sample, sequenced in a study of cytomegalovirus exposure and HLA in healthy donors. Primers for the PCR totalled 60 Vbeta and 13 Jbeta. Profiling relied on immunoSEQ multiplex PCR, and the TCRdb table lists in-frame clones only, not all of them. The table records under 250,000 clones, 75% to 90% of them present only once. Sequencing was performed on PBMCs. These receptors were obtained from a boy younger than 10 in good health and CMV-seronegative.

The rearrangement links TRBV1 to TRBJ2-2; the D call TRBD1 from the table was never checked on the DNA. TRBV1 has pseudogene status. The CDR3 covers 16 residues. The CDR3 DNA follows: TGCACCAGCAGCCAAGAAAGGGGGCGAGACACCGGGGAGCTGTTTTTT. Amino acid sequence: CTSSQERGRDTGELFF.

Here the CDR3 reads CSVGGVGGNTIYF. The DNA of the CDR3 is TGCAGCGTTGGGGGGGTCGGCGGAAACACCATATATTTT. The chain employs TRBV29-1 and TRBJ1-3, with TRBD1 as a possible D gene (5 bases). Trimming removed 4 bases from V and 4 bases from J, with 11 bases in between. CDR1 is SQVTM and CDR2 is ANQGSEA in the germline V gene. The CDR3 extends over 13 amino acids.

This chain uses TRBV6-1 with TRBJ2-5; 7 bases agree with TRBD2. The J call may be mistaken, given a closer DNA end match to TRBJ2-7. In germline, CDR1 is MNHNS, CDR2 SASEGT. The CDR3 has 18 amino acids. CDR3 amino acids: CASSEALLWGGSSYEQYF. Here the CDR3 DNA reads TGTGCCAGCAGTGAAGCGCTTCTTTGGGGGGGAAGTTCCTACGAGCAGTACTTC.

Details on this clone: The junction departs from germline at one end; a sequencing error may be responsible. The chain uses TRBV7-9 and TRBJ1-1; perhaps TRBD1 as D (5 bases). This CDR3 comprises 12 residues. Germline V CDR1 and CDR2: SEHNR, FQNEAQ (reference sequence). CDR3 region: CSSSSDSTEAFF. DNA for the CDR3: TGTTCCAGCAGCTCCGACAGCACTGAAGCTTTCTTT. The full variable domain, in which reference TRBV7-9 and TRBJ1-1 provide the parts outside the CDR3, is DTGVSQNPRHKITKRGQNVTFRCDPISEHNRLYWYRQTLGQGPEFLTYFQNEAQLEKSRLLSDRFSAERPKGSFSTLEIQRTEQGDSAMYLCSSSSDSTEAFFGQGTRLTVV.

The CDR3, as DNA: TGTGCCAGCAGCTTGACCAGCGGCGATTTTTACGAGCAGTACTTC. Encoded protein: CASSLTSGDFYEQYF. The chain carries TRBV11-2 and TRBJ2-7, with TRBD2 as a possible D gene (5 bases). Trimming stripped 3 bases from V and 4 bases from J, with 16 bases between. Looked up from germline, CDR1 is SGHAT and CDR2 is FQNNGV. There are 15 residues in the CDR3.

This clone occurred a few times. At one boundary the junction diverges from the germline segment, which might be a read error. The rearrangement joins TRBV12-5 to TRBJ1-2, with 7 bases matching TRBD1. The germline CDR1 and CDR2 sequences are LGHNT and FRNRAP. The CDR3 has 15 residues. CDR3 DNA: TGTGCTAGTGCTTTGGGTCAGGGGGTAAACTATGGCTACACCTTC. This codes for CASALGQGVNYGYTF.

A single count supports this clone. The J gene is TRBJ2-7, the V gene TRBV19, with a tentative D call TRBD1 (5 bases). The CDR3 loop spans 15 amino acids. The V and J ends lost 3 bases and 1 base respectively, with 13 bases between them. CDR1 LNHDA and CDR2 SQIVND come from the germline V gene (reference sequence). The CDR3 sequence: CASSMGQGFSYEQYF. The CDR3 nucleotides read TGTGCCAGTAGTATGGGGCAGGGCTTTTCCTACGAGCAGTACTTC.

The chain has TRBV19 and TRBJ2-2; 12 bases line up with TRBD2. CDR1 is LNHDA, CDR2 SQIVND, per germline (reference sequence). V lost 7 bases, J lost 8 bases, and 8 bases stayed unmatched. The CDR3 has 15 residues. CDR3 nucleotide sequence: TGTGCCAGTACCCAAAGGACTAGCGGGGTAGGGGAGCTGTTTTTT. Its protein is CASTQRTSGVGELFF.

The rearrangement links TRBV5-6 to TRBJ1-1; possible D gene TRBD1, 5 bases. The V end was cut by 4 bases, the J end by 3 bases, with 19 bases between. CDR3 length: 16 amino acids. Germline V CDR1 and CDR2: SGHDT, YYEEEE. In DNA, the CDR3 is TGTGCCAGCAGCCTCCCATCAAGGGGTGCGGACACTGAAGCTTTCTTT. It specifies CASSLPSRGADTEAFF.

As for this clone: This CDR3 is also generated by other DNA sequences in the sample. The chain carries TRBV27 and TRBJ1-1, with 7 bases identical to TRBD1. Losses at the gene ends were 3 bases for V and 4 bases for J; bases not matched to a gene: 2. CDR1 is MNHEY and CDR2 is SMNVEV in the germline V gene (reference sequence). This CDR3 has 13 amino acids. The CDR3 region is CASSFSGGTEAFF. The CDR3 bases are TGTGCCAGCAGTTTTTCAGGGGGCACTGAAGCTTTCTTT.

The chain links TRBV29-1 to TRBJ2-7, with D possibly TRBD1 on 6 matching bases. This CDR3 contains 12 residues. V lost 4 bases to trimming and J lost 2 bases, with 9 bases between them. Looked up from germline, CDR1 is SQVTM and CDR2 is ANQGSEA. For the CDR3, the DNA is TGCAGCGTTGTAGGGGGTACCTACGAGCAGTACTTC. It codes for CSVVGGTYEQYF.

Of note for this clone: Other DNA sequences of this sample code for an identical CDR3. The J gene is TRBJ2-1, the V gene TRBV19, with 7 positions matching TRBD2. The junction had 11 bases not matched to a gene; V was cut back by 10 bases and J by 5 bases. The length of the CDR3 is 14 residues. Germline V lookup: CDR1 LNHDA, CDR2 SQIVND (reference sequence). CDR3 residues: CATKSGGSHNEQFF. Written as DNA, the CDR3 is TGTGCCACCAAGTCTGGCGGGAGCCACAATGAGCAGTTCTTC.

This rearrangement joins TRBV2 to TRBJ1-2, with TRBD1 as a possible D gene (5 bases). Germline V lookup: CDR1 SNHLY, CDR2 FYNNEI. This CDR3 region has 15 residues. Trimming removed 5 bases at V and 0 bases at J, with 13 bases between. The CDR3 nucleotides are TGTGCCAGCAGTCCCTTGGGGGGAACTAACTATGGCTACACCTTC. This translates into CASSPLGGTNYGYTF. The variable domain in full, completed from reference TRBV2 and TRBJ1-2, reads EPEVTQTPSHQVTQMGQEVILRCVPISNHLYFYWYRQILGQKVEFLVSFYNNEISEKSEIFDDQFSVERPDGSNFTLKIRSTKLEDSAMYFCASSPLGGTNYGYTFGSGTRLTVV.

This clone was recorded only once. The chain links TRBV2 to TRBJ1-1; possible D gene TRBD1, 6 bases. V dropped 9 bases and J dropped 5 bases, with 16 bases sitting between them. This CDR3 comprises 13 residues. The germline V gene encodes CDR1 SNHLY and CDR2 FYNNEI. As DNA, the CDR3 is TGTGCCAGGATCCCTCAGGGGCGGACTGAAGCTTTCTTT. It encodes CARIPQGRTEAFF.

The chain employs TRBV30 and TRBJ1-3; D not resolved. The germline V gene has CDR1 GTSNPN and CDR2 SVGIG (reference sequence). Between the trimmed V and J ends, which lost 2 bases and 4 bases, there was a span of 12 bases. The CDR3 loop spans 14 amino acids. The CDR3 region is CAWSPLALGNTIYF. For the CDR3, the DNA is TGTGCCTGGAGTCCGTTAGCTCTGGGAAACACCATATATTTT.

As to this clone: The sample contains more than one DNA sequence encoding this CDR3. The chain joins TRBV20-1 to TRBJ2-7; D is unclear. The V end lost 3 bases, the J end lost 4 bases, and 7 bases lay between the germline ends. Per the germline V gene, CDR1 is DFQATT and CDR2 is SNEGSKA (reference sequence). The CDR3 length is 11 residues. CDR3 DNA sequence: TGCAGTGCTAGCGCAGGATACGAGCAGTACTTC. It encodes CSASAGYEQYF.

The J gene is TRBJ1-4, the V gene TRBV30; D is uncertain. The germline V gene has CDR1 GTSNPN and CDR2 SVGIG (reference sequence). V was shortened by 5 bases and J by 6 bases, with 10 bases between the two germline ends. The CDR3 runs to 12 residues. The chain's CDR3 is CAWGRGDEKLFF. The CDR3 DNA reads TGTGCCTGGGGCCGAGGAGATGAAAAACTGTTTTTT.

This clone was observed a handful of times. The rearrangement joins TRBV5-6 to TRBJ1-1, with D possibly TRBD1 on 6 matching bases. Germline V gene lookup returns CDR1 SGHDT and CDR2 YYEEEE. V was clipped by 4 bases and J by 3 bases, with 19 bases between them. CDR3 length equals 16 residues. The CDR3 nucleotides are TGTGCCAGCAGCCACACCAGGGGTTGGTCGGACACTGAAGCTTTCTTT. Amino acid sequence: CASSHTRGWSDTEAFF. Combining the CDR3 with reference TRBV5-6 and TRBJ1-1 gives the whole variable domain DAGVTQSPTHLIKTRGQQVTLRCSPKSGHDTVSWYQQALGQGPQFIFQYYEEEERQRGNFPDRFSGHQFPNYSSELNVNALLLGDSALYLCASSHTRGWSDTEAFFGQGTRLTVV.

This clone was observed a few times. The chain combines TRBV6-4 with TRBJ1-1; no clear D gene. Deletions cut 0 bases from V and 0 bases from J, with 2 bases between. The CDR3 totals 13 residues. Germline V gene sequence: CDR1 MRHNA, CDR2 SNTAGT. CDR3: CASSDSMNTEAFF. DNA of the CDR3: TGTGCCAGCAGTGACTCTATGAACACTGAAGCTTTCTTT.

The V gene is TRBV4-1, the J gene TRBJ2-1; 14 bases are shared with TRBD2. From germline, CDR1 is MGHRA and CDR2 YSYEKL. CDR3 length: 15 amino acids. The V gene end was trimmed by 0 bases and the J gene end by 12 bases; junction bases not matched to a gene: 4. DNA of the CDR3: TGCGCCAGCAGCCAAGACCTGACTAGCGGGAGGGGGCAGTTCTTC. Encoded protein: CASSQDLTSGRGQFF.

V and J are TRBV2 and TRBJ2-7, with 9 bases that match TRBD2. Germline V gives CDR1 SNHLY, CDR2 FYNNEI. The ends lost 9 bases at V and 0 bases at J; junction bases unmatched: 3. This CDR3 spans 13 amino acids. The CDR3 sequence is CASCSGSSYEQYF. DNA of the CDR3: TGTGCCAGTTGTAGCGGGAGCTCCTACGAGCAGTACTTC. Variable domain in full (rest from reference TRBV2 and TRBJ2-7): EPEVTQTPSHQVTQMGQEVILRCVPISNHLYFYWYRQILGQKVEFLVSFYNNEISEKSEIFDDQFSVERPDGSNFTLKIRSTKLEDSAMYFCASCSGSSYEQYFGPGTRLTVT.

V usage is TRBV5-1 and J usage is TRBJ1-2, with 7 bases fitting TRBD1. V dropped 0 bases and J dropped 7; count of bases not matched to a gene: 6. Germline V CDR1 and CDR2: SGHRS, YFSETQ. This CDR3 is 14 amino acids long. The CDR3: CASSLAWAGGGYTF. CDR3 sequence (DNA): TGCGCCAGCAGCTTGGCGTGGGCAGGGGGTGGCTACACCTTC.

This clone has only one observation. Other DNA sequences in this sample translate to the same CDR3. The rearrangement uses TRBV19 and TRBJ2-7, with 9 bases matching TRBD1. Germline V gene lookup returns CDR1 LNHDA and CDR2 SQIVND (reference sequence). The CDR3 consists of 15 residues. With 1 base clipped from V and 2 bases from J, the junction kept 3 bases outside the gene matches. The CDR3 region is CASSIGTGEAYEQYF. The CDR3 nucleotides read TGTGCCAGTAGTATAGGGACAGGGGAAGCCTACGAGCAGTACTTC.

V gene TRBV27 combines with J gene TRBJ1-2; D perhaps matches TRBD1 (6 bases). Germline loops: CDR1 MNHEY, CDR2 SMNVEV (reference sequence). V shed 6 bases and J shed 3 bases, with 17 bases lying between them. The CDR3 covers 15 residues. The CDR3 coding sequence is TGTGCCAGCAGACCACAGGGTAGGCTTTACTATGGCTACACCTTC. Translated: CASRPQGRLYYGYTF.

The chain is built from TRBV9 and TRBJ2-1; 12 bases are shared with TRBD2. V was pared by 1 base and J by 10 bases, with 15 bases of the junction left unmatched. The CDR3 consists of 18 residues. CDR1 and CDR2 from the germline V gene are SGDLS and YYNGEE. The CDR3 loop is CASSVNSFLTSGSKEQFF. Written as DNA, the CDR3 is TGTGCCAGCAGCGTAAATAGTTTTCTGACTAGCGGGAGTAAGGAGCAGTTCTTC.

The chain links TRBV12-5 to TRBJ2-1; 10 bases line up with TRBD2. With 6 bases clipped from V and 6 bases from J, the junction kept 5 bases outside the gene matches. CDR3 length: 14 residues. Germline lookup yields CDR1 LGHNT and CDR2 FRNRAP. As DNA, the CDR3 is TGTGCTAGTGGGCTGAGCGGGAGGGCCAATGAGCAGTTCTTC. Protein: CASGLSGRANEQFF.

The V and J genes are TRBV11-2 and TRBJ2-1, with 12 bases matching TRBD1. The V segment lost 1 base and the J segment 8 bases; nucleotides outside the gene matches: 9. This CDR3 is 17 amino acids long. The V gene's germline CDR1 is SGHAT and CDR2 FQNNGV. CDR3 protein: CASSLVGGQGAVDEQFF. CDR3 nucleotides: TGTGCCAGCAGCTTAGTAGGGGGACAGGGGGCGGTGGATGAGCAGTTCTTC. Filled out from reference TRBV11-2 and TRBJ2-1, the complete variable domain reads EAGVAQSPRYKIIEKRQSVAFWCNPISGHATLYWYQQILGQGPKLLIQFQNNGVVDDSQLPKDRFSAERLKGVDSTLKIQPAKLEDSAVYLCASSLVGGQGAVDEQFFGPGTRLTVL.